Below are 3 T cell receptor beta chains sequenced from a single sample in a study of T cell repertoires in cytomegalovirus infection. TCRdb analysed the reads with MiXCR anew, one entry per CDR3 protein. The sample shows approximately 750,000 distinct CDR3 sequences, 35% of them seen only once. The specimen sequenced was PBMCs. The receptors here all came from a human donor in good health (CMV status not recorded). Some clones in this sample may be carry-over from other donors' samples.

The rearrangement uses TRBV27 and TRBJ1-1; D is unclear. Germline assignment: CDR1 MNHEY and CDR2 SMNVEV (reference sequence). There are 15 residues in the CDR3. V dropped 3 bases and J dropped 0 bases, with 11 bases sitting between them. The CDR3 nucleotides are TGTGCCAGCAGTTTTAAGAGGACCATGAACACTGAAGCTTTCTTT. It encodes CASSFKRTMNTEAFF.

This clonotype was recorded a few times. CDR3 sequence (DNA): TGTGCCATCAGTGAGTCCAAGTTCCGGAGCTCCTACAATGAGCAGTTCTTC. Protein product: CAISESKFRSSYNEQFF. The J gene is TRBJ2-1, the V gene TRBV10-3; D gene uncertain. CDR3 length: 17 amino acids. V gave up 0 bases and J gave up 0 bases, with 12 bases separating them. CDR1 is ENHRY and CDR2 is SYGVKD in the germline V gene.

CDR3 sequence: CATAQGATGELFF. Here the CDR3 DNA reads TGTGCCACCGCACAGGGGGCGACCGGGGAGCTGTTTTTT. The rearrangement joins TRBV24-1 to TRBJ2-2; TRBD1 matches 9 bases. The CDR3 spans 13 residues. Germline CDR1 and CDR2: KGHDR and SFDVKD. The junction had 3 bases not matched to a gene; V was cut back by 9 bases and J by 5 bases.